One and the same sample provided the 25 T cell receptor beta chains below, sequenced in a study of T-cell memory formation after mild COVID-19. TCRdb reanalysed the 5' RACE reads using MiXCR and keeps one entry per CDR3 protein. The profile covers fewer than 550,000 distinct CDR3 sequences, with around 20% appearing a single time and 7.5% to 10% taken by the ten largest. The sequenced sample consisted of PBMCs or a T cell subset sorted from them (not recorded which). Receptors originate from an adult woman who had mild COVID-19 (a few samples of this study predate the infection). Cell type and time point are not known.

The rearrangement links TRBV27 to TRBJ1-2; tentative D call: TRBD1 (6 bases). The V end lost 8 bases, the J end lost 3 bases, and 22 bases lay between the germline ends. Germline-derived CDR1 and CDR2 are MNHEY and SMNVEV (reference sequence). The CDR3 length is 16 residues. The CDR3 reads CASCLYAGQPDYGYTF. DNA for the CDR3: TGTGCCAGCTGCCTCTACGCTGGACAGCCCGACTATGGCTACACCTTC.

The rearrangement uses TRBV3-1 and TRBJ2-1; 7 bases are shared with TRBD2. The CDR3 contains 19 residues. CDR1 is LGHDT and CDR2 is YNNKEL in the germline V gene (reference sequence). V lost 1 base and J lost 5; bases outside the gene matches: 17. This chain's CDR3 is CASSQVDRASREGDNEQFF. For the CDR3, the DNA is TGTGCCAGCAGCCAAGTGGATAGAGCCTCCAGGGAGGGAGACAATGAGCAGTTCTTC.

This clonotype was seen a few times. In DNA, the CDR3 is TGTGCCAGCAGTGACCCCGCCAGTGTCTACACTGAAGCTTTCTTT. This translates into CASSDPASVYTEAFF. This chain links TRBV25-1 with TRBJ1-1; no firm D call. The V and J ends lost 3 bases and 3 bases respectively, with 14 bases between them. Germline V gene sequence: CDR1 MGHDK, CDR2 SYGVNS. CDR3 size: 15 residues.

This chain joins TRBV7-8 and TRBJ2-4; no clear D. CDR3 length: 13 amino acids. Germline assignment: CDR1 SGHVS and CDR2 FQNEAQ. V was cut by 2 bases and J by 6 bases, with 8 bases left in between. The CDR3 nucleotides are TGTGCCAGCAGCTTATCTAAGCGAAACATTCAGTACTTC. This gives the protein CASSLSKRNIQYF.

This clonotype came up many times. V is TRBV5-6 and J is TRBJ2-1, with TRBD2 matching over 16 bases. J gave up 9 bases and V 4 bases, and 7 bases lay outside the gene matches. The CDR3 is made up of 16 amino acids. Germline V gene data show CDR1 as SGHDT and CDR2 as YYEEEE. The CDR3 DNA follows: TGTGCCAGCAGCCCGGGACTAGCGGGAGGGCAGGGTGAGCAGTTCTTC. Translating gives CASSPGLAGGQGEQFF.

The chain links TRBV4-1 to TRBJ2-3; D is unclear. The CDR3 has 16 residues. V lost 3 bases and J 3 bases, leaving 16 bases between the germline ends. Germline lookup yields CDR1 MGHRA and CDR2 YSYEKL. Here the CDR3 reads CASSHWGRSRTDTQYF. CDR3 nucleotide sequence: TGCGCCAGCAGCCACTGGGGTAGATCTAGGACAGATACGCAGTATTTT.

The table lists this clonotype with a few counts. The genes are TRBV7-2 and TRBJ2-3; D is undetermined. The germline V and J ends were trimmed by 1 base and 2 bases, with 16 bases remaining between them. The germline CDR1 and CDR2 sequences are SGHTA and FQGNSA. The CDR3 length is 17 residues. CDR3 nucleotide sequence: TGTGCCAGCAGCTTAGTTATAGTGGAAATGATCACAGATACGCAGTATTTT. Translated, it gives CASSLVIVEMITDTQYF.

The chain carries TRBV7-9 and TRBJ2-7; TRBD1 matches 7 bases. This CDR3 is built from 16 residues. CDR1 and CDR2 from the germline V gene are SEHNR and FQNEAQ (reference sequence). V gave up 0 bases and J gave up 1 base; unmatched junction bases: 6. This chain's CDR3 is CASSLAPGGESYEQYF. The CDR3 coding sequence is TGTGCCAGCAGCTTAGCCCCAGGGGGAGAATCCTACGAGCAGTACTTC.

This clonotype was seen at least ten times. The J gene is TRBJ2-6, the V gene TRBV20-1; TRBD1 agrees at 8 bases. CDR1 and CDR2 (germline): DFQATT, SNEGSKA (reference sequence). The CDR3 extends over 15 amino acids. The V gene end was trimmed by 6 bases and the J gene end by 4 bases; junction bases not matched to a gene: 8. The CDR3 DNA reads TGCAGTGCGGGTCAGGGGGCGGACGGGGCCAACGTCCTGACTTTC. This sequence encodes CSAGQGADGANVLTF.

This clonotype was counted between two and nine times. The V call is TRBV7-9, the J call TRBJ2-6; D remains unclear. CDR1 is SEHNR and CDR2 is FQNEAQ in the germline V gene (reference sequence). Trimming left V 8 bases short and J 0 bases short, with 17 bases between. This CDR3 contains 17 residues. This chain's CDR3 is CASFSPESTSGANVLTF. The CDR3 nucleotides are TGTGCCAGCTTTAGCCCCGAATCCACCTCTGGGGCCAACGTCCTGACTTTC.

This clonotype has more than one count but fewer than ten. The chain uses TRBV28 and TRBJ2-7; D might be TRBD1 (6 bases). The CDR3 runs to 15 residues. V was clipped by 5 bases and J by 6 bases, with 20 bases between them. CDR1 is MDHEN and CDR2 is SYDVKM in the germline V gene. The chain's CDR3 is CASSRRTGIEGEQYF. The CDR3 DNA sequence: TGTGCCAGCAGTCGCAGAACAGGGATAGAGGGCGAGCAGTACTTC.

The chain carries TRBV10-2 and TRBJ2-5; 11 positions agree with TRBD1. V dropped 8 bases and J dropped 2; count of bases not matched to a gene: 13. The CDR3 is made up of 17 amino acids. CDR1 WSHSY and CDR2 SAAADI come from the germline V gene. CDR3 residues: CASGGTGGWVAQETQYF. For the CDR3, the DNA is TGCGCCAGCGGAGGGACAGGGGGATGGGTGGCACAAGAGACCCAGTACTTC.

This clonotype was found a few times. The J gene is TRBJ2-1, the V gene TRBV27, with D tentatively TRBD2 (6 bases). Germline lookup yields CDR1 MNHEY and CDR2 SMNVEV (reference sequence). CDR3 length: 18 amino acids. Trimming took 6 bases from V and 0 from J, leaving 21 bases between them. As DNA, the CDR3 is TGTGCCAGCAGAAGTGACCATTTAGCGGACCTCTCCTACAATGAGCAGTTCTTC. It codes for CASRSDHLADLSYNEQFF.

V usage is TRBV24-1 and J usage is TRBJ2-1, with 9 positions matching TRBD1. The junction had 5 bases not matched to a gene; V was cut back by 3 bases and J by 6 bases. Per the germline V gene, CDR1 is KGHDR and CDR2 is SFDVKD. This CDR3 spans 15 amino acids. Here the CDR3 DNA reads TGTGCCACCAGTGATGCCGGGACAGGGACCAATGAGCAGTTCTTC. It is translated as CATSDAGTGTNEQFF.

The chain links TRBV7-3 to TRBJ2-1; TRBD1 matches at 9 bases. This CDR3 is built from 17 residues. V gave up 5 bases and J gave up 5 bases; unmatched junction bases: 13. The germline V gene has CDR1 SGHTA and CDR2 FQGTGA. CDR3 bases: TGTGCCAGCAGCCTGTGGGGAACCGGGACAGGGAACAATGAGCAGTTCTTC. Amino acids: CASSLWGTGTGNNEQFF.

The gene calls are TRBV15 and TRBJ2-1; 10 positions agree with TRBD2. J gave up 1 base and V 4 bases, and 7 bases lay outside the gene matches. CDR1 is LNHNV and CDR2 is YYDKDF in the germline V gene (reference sequence). The CDR3 extends over 17 amino acids. CDR3 region: CATSNALAGVSYNEQFF. Written as DNA, the CDR3 is TGTGCCACCAGCAACGCGCTAGCGGGAGTATCCTACAATGAGCAGTTCTTC.

The gene calls are TRBV20-1 and TRBJ2-7; TRBD2 might be the D (6 bases). The length of the CDR3 is 17 residues. Germline CDR1 is DFQATT and CDR2 is SNEGSKA (reference sequence). V dropped 1 base and J dropped 0 bases, with 19 bases sitting between them. CDR3 in DNA: TGCAGTGCTAGAGTTGGGAGAGCTAGCGTAAACTCCTACGAGCAGTACTTC. Its protein product is CSARVGRASVNSYEQYF.

This clonotype turned up a few times. The rearrangement uses TRBV4-3 and TRBJ2-7, with 8 bases matching TRBD2. The ends lost 1 base at V and 5 bases at J; junction bases unmatched: 7. Germline V gene data show CDR1 as LGHNA and CDR2 as YSLEER. This CDR3 has 15 residues. The CDR3 region has the DNA TGCGCCAGCAGCCAAGTGATGCGGGAGGTCAACGAGCAGTACTTC. Its protein is CASSQVMREVNEQYF.

The chain combines TRBV24-1 with TRBJ2-7; D remains unclear. V lost 4 bases, J lost 0 bases, and 9 bases lay in between. The CDR3 totals 14 residues. Germline assignment: CDR1 KGHDR and CDR2 SFDVKD. The CDR3 sequence: CATSDTDNSYEQYF. The CDR3 bases are TGTGCCACCAGTGACACAGACAACTCCTACGAGCAGTACTTC.

This clonotype was observed a handful of times. The V gene is TRBV5-6, the J gene TRBJ1-1; D perhaps matches TRBD1 (6 bases). The CDR3 spans 15 residues. With 5 bases removed from V and 1 base from J, the gap between germline ends came to 15 bases. Germline CDR1 is SGHDT and CDR2 is YYEEEE. This chain's CDR3 is CASSRGNLGNTEAFF. The CDR3 region has the DNA TGTGCCAGCAGTAGGGGGAACCTGGGGAACACTGAAGCTTTCTTT. The full variable domain, in which reference TRBV5-6 and TRBJ1-1 provide the parts outside the CDR3, is DAGVTQSPTHLIKTRGQQVTLRCSPKSGHDTVSWYQQALGQGPQFIFQYYEEEERQRGNFPDRFSGHQFPNYSSELNVNALLLGDSALYLCASSRGNLGNTEAFFGQGTRLTVV.

This chain links TRBV6-6 with TRBJ2-7; 7 bases map to TRBD1. After removal of 5 bases from V and 5 bases from J, the junction contained 15 bases not matched to a gene. This CDR3 region has 16 residues. Germline V gene sequence: CDR1 MNHNY, CDR2 SVGAGI (reference sequence). The CDR3 sequence: CASSPSTGQRIDEQYF. CDR3 nucleotide sequence: TGTGCCAGCAGTCCCTCCACGGGACAGCGAATAGACGAGCAGTACTTC.

V is TRBV12-3 or TRBV12-4 and J is TRBJ2-3; the D gene is possibly TRBD1 (6 bases). The CDR3 has 15 residues. Trimming pared 6 bases from V and 2 bases from J, leaving 15 bases between. CDR3 sequence (DNA): TGTGCCAGCAGCCGGAAAGGGGGTAACACAGATACGCAGTATTTT. Amino acids: CASSRKGGNTDTQYF.

The J gene is TRBJ2-5, the V gene TRBV7-2, with 8 positions matching TRBD2. Germline CDR1 SGHTA, CDR2 FQGNSA. V dropped 1 base and J dropped 5; count of bases not matched to a gene: 6. The CDR3 spans 15 residues. The CDR3 coding sequence is TGTGCCAGCAGCTTAGGCGTTAGCGGGACTGAGACCCAGTACTTC. It yields the protein CASSLGVSGTETQYF.

J is TRBJ2-3 and V is TRBV7-2; 8 bases map to TRBD2. Trimming cost V 2 bases and J 3 bases; bases outside gene matches: 13. The CDR3 sequence is 18 residues long. Germline V gene lookup returns CDR1 SGHTA and CDR2 FQGNSA. The CDR3 DNA follows: TGTGCCAGCAGCTTAATCTTCGGGGTAGCGGGAAGGACAGATACGCAGTATTTT. It is translated as CASSLIFGVAGRTDTQYF.

The sample holds a few counts of this clonotype. J is TRBJ2-1 and V is TRBV7-8; the match to TRBD2 covers 9 bases. CDR3 length: 15 amino acids. CDR1 and CDR2 from the germline V gene are SGHVS and FQNEAQ. The J segment lost 1 base and the V segment lost 10 bases, leaving 8 bases of the junction unmatched. The CDR3 region has the DNA TGTGCCATTTCGACTAGCGGAGGATCCTACAATGAGCAGTTCTTC. Protein sequence: CAISTSGGSYNEQFF.